One and the same sample provided the 26 T cell receptor beta chains below, sequenced in a study of blood T cell repertoires in COVID-19. The table came from immunoSEQ multiplex PCR; TCRdb's copy has only in-frame clones and leaves some out. Of around 140,000 clones in the sample, about 83% are singletons; the top ten hold over 8.5%. Sequences were obtained from peripheral blood. The receptors come from a woman aged 50 to 65 with active or convalescent COVID-19.

CDR3 in amino acids: CASSDKGTGDRKPQHF. CDR3 in DNA: TGTGCCAGCAGCGACAAAGGGACAGGGGATAGGAAGCCCCAGCATTTT. The chain combines TRBV7-2 with TRBJ1-5, with TRBD1 identical over 10 bases. V dropped 5 bases and J dropped 8; count of bases not matched to a gene: 12. Germline-derived CDR1 and CDR2 are SGHTA and FQGNSA. This CDR3 is 16 amino acids long.

CDR3 region: CASSAGYGYTF. The CDR3 DNA reads TGTGCCAGCAGTGCAGGCTATGGCTACACCTTC. The J gene is TRBJ1-2, the V gene TRBV6-4; D is unresolved. Germline V gives CDR1 MRHNA, CDR2 SNTAGT. This CDR3 is built from 11 residues. Trimming left V 4 bases short and J 4 bases short, with 4 bases between.

The CDR3: CASSLEMGASEQYF. The CDR3, as DNA: TGTGCCAGCAGCTTAGAAATGGGGGCGAGCGAGCAGTACTTC. The chain employs TRBV13 and TRBJ2-7, with D possibly being TRBD1 (6 bases). Germline V gene lookup returns CDR1 PRHDT and CDR2 FYEKMQ (reference sequence). The length of the CDR3 is 14 residues. V lost 1 base to trimming and J lost 6 bases, with 13 bases between them. The full variable domain, rest sourced from reference TRBV13 and TRBJ2-7, is AAGVIQSPRHLIKEKRETATLKCYPIPRHDTVYWYQQGPGQDPQFLISFYEKMQSDKGSIPDRFSAQQFSDYHSELNMSSLELGDSALYFCASSLEMGASEQYFGPGTRLTVT.

This chain joins TRBV7-3 and TRBJ2-3; 13 bases are shared with TRBD2. Trimming at V came to 2 bases and at J to 0 bases, leaving 5 bases not matched to a gene. The CDR3 spans 18 residues. Germline V gene lookup returns CDR1 SGHTA and CDR2 FQGTGA. CDR3 in amino acids: CASSLWGTSGTSTDTQYF. As DNA, the CDR3 is TGTGCCAGCAGCTTATGGGGGACTAGCGGGACTAGCACAGATACGCAGTATTTT.

The chain links TRBV7-9 to TRBJ2-1; 8 nucleotides line up with TRBD2. CDR3 length: 16 amino acids. Germline CDR1 SEHNR, CDR2 FQNEAQ (reference sequence). J gave up 2 bases and V 1 base, and 4 bases lay outside the gene matches. The CDR3 region has the DNA TGTGCCAGCAGCTTAGTCGAGACTAGCGCCTACAATGAGCAGTTCTTC. It encodes CASSLVETSAYNEQFF. Supplemented by reference TRBV7-9 and TRBJ2-1, the full variable domain reads DTGVSQNPRHKITKRGQNVTFRCDPISEHNRLYWYRQTLGQGPEFLTYFQNEAQLEKSRLLSDRFSAERPKGSFSTLEIQRTEQGDSAMYLCASSLVETSAYNEQFFGPGTRLTVL.

The chain is built from TRBV9 and TRBJ1-3, with TRBD1 identical over 7 bases. From germline, CDR1 is SGDLS and CDR2 YYNGEE. The CDR3 consists of 14 residues. The ends lost 0 bases at V and 9 bases at J; junction bases unmatched: 6. The CDR3 is CASSVGGQGGTIYF. The CDR3 nucleotides read TGTGCCAGCAGCGTAGGCGGGCAGGGGGGCACCATATATTTT.

This chain uses TRBV28 with TRBJ2-7, with D possibly matching TRBD2 (6 bases). The CDR3 is 14 amino acids. Germline CDR1 MDHEN, CDR2 SYDVKM. V lost 6 bases and J 7 bases, leaving 19 bases between the germline ends. The CDR3 protein is CASSIAGQGGEQYF. The CDR3 DNA follows: TGTGCCAGCAGCATCGCGGGTCAGGGAGGAGAGCAGTACTTC.

The J gene is TRBJ2-5, the V gene TRBV5-1; 8 bases line up with TRBD2. The CDR3 runs to 16 residues. The germline gives CDR1 SGHRS, CDR2 YFSETQ. Trimming removed 4 bases from V and 2 bases from J; junction bases left unmatched: 10. The DNA for the CDR3 is TGCGCCAGCAGCCGGGGGGGCGGCACCCTTCAAGAGACCCAGTACTTC. Translated, it gives CASSRGGGTLQETQYF. The full variable domain, its missing parts supplied by reference TRBV5-1 and TRBJ2-5, is KAGVTQTPRYLIKTRGQQVTLSCSPISGHRSVSWYQQTPGQGLQFLFEYFSETQRNKGNFPGRFSGRQFSNSRSEMNVSTLELGDSALYLCASSRGGGTLQETQYFGPGTRLLVL.

The rearrangement links TRBV19 to TRBJ1-5; 9 bases fit TRBD1. Unmatched junction bases numbered 3, after V lost 5 bases and J lost 1 base. Germline V gives CDR1 LNHDA, CDR2 SQIVND (reference sequence). This CDR3 comprises 15 residues. The CDR3 DNA sequence: TGTGCCAGTAGTGTTGGACAGGGGAGCAATCAGCCCCAGCATTTT. Its protein product is CASSVGQGSNQPQHF.

The gene calls are TRBV7-2 and TRBJ1-6; 8 bases are a match to TRBD1. V lost 5 bases, J lost 8 bases, and 8 bases stayed unmatched. Germline V gene data show CDR1 as SGHTA and CDR2 as FQGNSA. The CDR3 is made up of 15 amino acids. The CDR3: CASSPQTGADSPLHF. The CDR3 DNA follows: TGTGCCAGCAGCCCCCAGACAGGGGCGGATTCACCCCTCCACTTT.

The chain employs TRBV4-2 and TRBJ2-1; 9 bases agree with TRBD2. The germline V gene has CDR1 LGHNA and CDR2 YNFKEQ. The junction had 3 bases not matched to a gene; V was cut back by 1 base and J by 2 bases. The CDR3 has 16 amino acids. CDR3 residues: CASSQAGGGAYNEQFF. CDR3 nucleotide sequence: TGTGCCAGCAGCCAAGCAGGCGGGGGGGCCTACAATGAGCAGTTCTTC.

The chain links TRBV7-8 to TRBJ2-7; D possibly corresponds to TRBD2 (6 bases). Germline values: CDR1 SGHVS, CDR2 FQNEAQ. V lost 0 bases to trimming and J lost 2 bases, with 11 bases between them. CDR3 size: 15 residues. The CDR3 DNA sequence: TGTGCCAGCAGCTTAGCCGGGACTGATACCTACGAGCAGTACTTC. Its translation: CASSLAGTDTYEQYF.

The chain uses TRBV29-1 and TRBJ2-3; D is undetermined. V lost 7 bases to trimming and J lost 2 bases, with 16 bases between them. The length of the CDR3 is 14 residues. Germline loops: CDR1 SQVTM, CDR2 ANQGSEA. CDR3 loop: CSAHAASNTDTQYF. The CDR3 nucleotides read TGCAGCGCTCATGCAGCGTCCAACACAGATACGCAGTATTTT.

This clone is a singleton in its sample. The J gene is TRBJ1-5, the V gene TRBV2; 8 bases match TRBD1. The V gene end was trimmed by 4 bases and the J gene end by 5 bases; junction bases not matched to a gene: 7. The CDR3 extends over 15 amino acids. CDR1 is SNHLY and CDR2 is FYNNEI in the germline V gene. Here the CDR3 DNA reads TGTGCCAGCAGTGGACAGGGGAGGAGGGATCAGCCCCAGCATTTT. This encodes CASSGQGRRDQPQHF.

The chain employs TRBV6-6 and TRBJ1-2; 9 positions agree with TRBD1. In germline, CDR1 is MNHNY, CDR2 SVGAGI (reference sequence). This CDR3 comprises 15 residues. With V trimmed by 7 bases and J by 4 bases, 10 bases remained unmatched. Here the CDR3 reads CASTPGTGIGYGYTF. The CDR3 DNA is TGTGCCAGCACCCCGGGGACAGGGATTGGCTATGGCTACACCTTC.

The chain is built from TRBV7-2 and TRBJ1-1, with 10 bases aligning to TRBD1. The CDR3 consists of 16 residues. Germline-derived CDR1 and CDR2 are SGHTA and FQGNSA. V lost 1 base, J lost 4 bases, and 6 bases stayed unmatched. As DNA, the CDR3 is TGTGCCAGCAGCTTAGGACAGGGGGCGGGTAGCACTGAAGCTTTCTTT. Protein sequence: CASSLGQGAGSTEAFF.

The table lists this clone with a few counts. The chain recombines TRBV11-2 with TRBJ1-2; D is possibly TRBD1 (6 bases). The CDR3 length is 12 residues. Germline CDR1 is SGHAT and CDR2 is FQNNGV. Trimming took off 4 bases at V and 6 bases at J, with 9 bases between the two ends. Written as DNA, the CDR3 is TGTGCCAGCAGCTCGTACAGGGATGGCTACACCTTC. This sequence encodes CASSSYRDGYTF.

In this sample, this clone turned up a few times. The chain employs TRBV12-3 or TRBV12-4 and TRBJ2-7; TRBD1 agrees at 7 bases. V shed 7 bases and J 1 base; nucleotides not matched to a gene: 4. The CDR3 covers 13 residues. Here the CDR3 reads CASMVTGSYEQYF. CDR3 sequence (DNA): TGTGCCAGCATGGTGACAGGGTCCTACGAGCAGTACTTC.

The rearrangement joins TRBV20-1 to TRBJ2-1, with a tentative D call TRBD2 (5 bases). CDR1 DFQATT and CDR2 SNEGSKA come from the germline V gene (reference sequence). V lost 4 bases, J lost 9 bases, and 10 bases lay in between. The CDR3 extends over 11 amino acids. The CDR3 loop is CSAIEDSEQFF. CDR3 coding DNA: TGCAGTGCTATCGAGGACTCTGAGCAGTTCTTC.

The chain has TRBV11-1 and TRBJ2-4; TRBD2 is a possible D gene (5 bases). V was trimmed by 5 bases and J by 8 bases, leaving 16 bases between them. The CDR3 extends over 14 amino acids. Looked up from germline, CDR1 is SGHAT and CDR2 is FQDESV (reference sequence). The CDR3 DNA reads as TGTGCCAGCAGCGTGGACTCGACGGATGACATTCAGTACTTC. Protein: CASSVDSTDDIQYF. The full variable domain, in which reference TRBV11-1 and TRBJ2-4 provide the parts outside the CDR3, is EAEVAQSPRYKITEKSQAVAFWCDPISGHATLYWYRQILGQGPELLVQFQDESVVDDSQLPKDRFSAERLKGVDSTLKIQPAELGDSAMYLCASSVDSTDDIQYFGAGTRLSVL.

V and J are TRBV30 and TRBJ2-5, with D possibly TRBD1 on 7 matching bases. The germline V gene encodes CDR1 GTSNPN and CDR2 SVGIG (reference sequence). Trimming removed 2 bases at V and 5 bases at J, with 12 bases between. The CDR3 is 13 amino acids. CDR3 sequence (DNA): TGTGCCTGGAGTCCGACAGGGAGGGAGACCCAGTACTTC. Protein product: CAWSPTGRETQYF.

This chain links TRBV9 with TRBJ1-1; tentatively, D is TRBD1 (6 bases). The CDR3 is 14 residues long. The V end lost 4 bases, the J end lost 0 bases, and 10 bases lay between the germline ends. CDR1 SGDLS and CDR2 YYNGEE come from the germline V gene. This CDR3 is CASSLDRLNTEAFF. CDR3 sequence (DNA): TGTGCCAGCAGCTTAGACAGGTTGAACACTGAAGCTTTCTTT.

The chain has TRBV7-8 and TRBJ2-1, with D hard to call. Germline loops: CDR1 SGHVS, CDR2 FQNEAQ. This CDR3 is built from 14 residues. The V and J ends lost 4 bases and 5 bases respectively, with 12 bases between them. The CDR3 DNA is TGTGCCAGCAGCTCATCGGCGGCGAACAATGAGCAGTTCTTC. This gives the protein CASSSSAANNEQFF.

V and J are TRBV2 and TRBJ2-1; 9 nucleotides align to TRBD2. The germline gives CDR1 SNHLY, CDR2 FYNNEI. The trim removed 6 bases at V and 0 bases at J, leaving 3 bases unmatched. This CDR3 contains 15 residues. DNA of the CDR3: TGTGCCAGCAGCCGACTAGCGGACTCCTACAATGAGCAGTTCTTC. Its protein product is CASSRLADSYNEQFF.

V usage is TRBV28 and J usage is TRBJ1-5; the D is unclear. The CDR3 spans 17 residues. Trimming shortened V by 5 bases and J by 0 bases, and 17 bases separated the two germline ends. The germline V gene has CDR1 MDHEN and CDR2 SYDVKM. The CDR3 coding sequence is TGTGCCAGCAGTCTTTTAAGTTACAGATATAGCAATCAGCCCCAGCATTTT. Encoded protein: CASSLLSYRYSNQPQHF.

V usage is TRBV6-5 and J usage is TRBJ1-4; 8 bases match TRBD1. Trimming removed 7 bases from V and 7 bases from J; junction bases left unmatched: 8. The CDR3 length is 14 residues. From germline, CDR1 is MNHEY and CDR2 SVGAGI. The CDR3 nucleotides read TGTGCCAGCACCCGGACAGGGAATGGTGAAAAACTGTTTTTT. Amino acids: CASTRTGNGEKLFF.